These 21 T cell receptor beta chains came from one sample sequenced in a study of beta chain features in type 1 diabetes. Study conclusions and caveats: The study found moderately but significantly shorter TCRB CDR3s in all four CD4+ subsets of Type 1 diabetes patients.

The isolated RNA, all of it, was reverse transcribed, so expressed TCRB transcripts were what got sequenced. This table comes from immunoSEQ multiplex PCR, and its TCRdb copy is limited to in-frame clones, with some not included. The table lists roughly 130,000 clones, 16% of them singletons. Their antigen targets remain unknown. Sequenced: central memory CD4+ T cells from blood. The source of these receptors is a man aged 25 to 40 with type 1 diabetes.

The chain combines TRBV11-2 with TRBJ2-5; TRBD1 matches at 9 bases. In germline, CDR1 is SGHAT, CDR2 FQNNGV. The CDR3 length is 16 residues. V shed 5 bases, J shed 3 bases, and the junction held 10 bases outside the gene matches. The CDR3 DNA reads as TGTGCCAGCAGCGTACAGGGGGCCGGGGGTAAAGAGACCCAGTACTTC. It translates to CASSVQGAGGKETQYF. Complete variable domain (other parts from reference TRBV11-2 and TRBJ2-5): EAGVAQSPRYKIIEKRQSVAFWCNPISGHATLYWYQQILGQGPKLLIQFQNNGVVDDSQLPKDRFSAERLKGVDSTLKIQPAKLEDSAVYLCASSVQGAGGKETQYFGPGTRLLVL.

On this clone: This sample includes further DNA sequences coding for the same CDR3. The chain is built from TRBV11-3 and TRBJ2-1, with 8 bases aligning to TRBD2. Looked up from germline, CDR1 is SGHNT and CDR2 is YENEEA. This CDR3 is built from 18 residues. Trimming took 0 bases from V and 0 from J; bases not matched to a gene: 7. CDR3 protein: CASSLDQGGTSSYNEQFF. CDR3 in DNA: TGTGCCAGCAGCTTAGATCAGGGTGGGACTAGCTCCTACAATGAGCAGTTCTTC.

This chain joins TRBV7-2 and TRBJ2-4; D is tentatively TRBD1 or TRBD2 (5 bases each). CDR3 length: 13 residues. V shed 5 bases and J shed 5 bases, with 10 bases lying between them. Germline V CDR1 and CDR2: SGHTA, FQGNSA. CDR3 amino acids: CASSLGTENIQYF. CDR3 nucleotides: TGTGCCAGCAGCCTGGGGACGGAAAACATTCAGTACTTC.

DNA of the CDR3: TGTGCCAGCAGCGGCGGGATGGCGGAGACCCAGTACTTC. As protein: CASSGGMAETQYF. This chain uses TRBV7-2 with TRBJ2-5; TRBD2 is a possible D gene (6 bases). Germline lookup yields CDR1 SGHTA and CDR2 FQGNSA. Trimming removed 5 bases from V and 5 bases from J, with 12 bases in between. The CDR3 is 13 residues long.

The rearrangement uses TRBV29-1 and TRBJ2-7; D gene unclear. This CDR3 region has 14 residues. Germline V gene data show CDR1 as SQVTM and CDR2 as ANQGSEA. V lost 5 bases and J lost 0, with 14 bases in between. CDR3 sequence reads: CSVRIDSSSYEQYF. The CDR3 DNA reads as TGCAGCGTTAGAATAGACTCTAGCTCCTACGAGCAGTACTTC.

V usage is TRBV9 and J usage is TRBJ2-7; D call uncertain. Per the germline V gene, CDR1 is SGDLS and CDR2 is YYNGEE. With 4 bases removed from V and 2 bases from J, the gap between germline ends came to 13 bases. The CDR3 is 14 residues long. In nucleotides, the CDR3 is TGTGCCAGCAGCCCATCCGACGGTACCTACGAGCAGTACTTC. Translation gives CASSPSDGTYEQYF.

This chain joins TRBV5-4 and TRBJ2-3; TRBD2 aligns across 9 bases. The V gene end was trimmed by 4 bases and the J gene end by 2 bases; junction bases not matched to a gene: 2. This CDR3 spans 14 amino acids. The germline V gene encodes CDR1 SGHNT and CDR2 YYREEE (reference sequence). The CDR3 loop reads CASSLGLATDTQYF. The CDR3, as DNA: TGTGCCAGCAGCCTGGGACTAGCCACAGATACGCAGTATTTT. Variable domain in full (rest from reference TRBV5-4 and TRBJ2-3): ETGVTQSPTHLIKTRGQQVTLRCSSQSGHNTVSWYQQALGQGPQFIFQYYREEENGRGNFPPRFSGLQFPNYSSELNVNALELDDSALYLCASSLGLATDTQYFGPGTRLTVL.

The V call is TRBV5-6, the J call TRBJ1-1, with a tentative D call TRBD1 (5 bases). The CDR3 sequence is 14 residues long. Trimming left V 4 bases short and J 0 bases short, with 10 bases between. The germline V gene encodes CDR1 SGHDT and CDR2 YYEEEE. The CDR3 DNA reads TGTGCCAGCAGCATCGGGACGGTGAACACTGAAGCTTTCTTT. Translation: CASSIGTVNTEAFF.

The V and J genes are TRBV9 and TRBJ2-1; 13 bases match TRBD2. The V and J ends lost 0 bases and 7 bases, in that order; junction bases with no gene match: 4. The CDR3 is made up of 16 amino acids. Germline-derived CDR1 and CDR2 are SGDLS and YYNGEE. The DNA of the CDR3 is TGTGCCAGCAGCGTAGGAGTGGGACTAGCGGGGAATGAGCAGTTCTTC. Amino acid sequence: CASSVGVGLAGNEQFF.

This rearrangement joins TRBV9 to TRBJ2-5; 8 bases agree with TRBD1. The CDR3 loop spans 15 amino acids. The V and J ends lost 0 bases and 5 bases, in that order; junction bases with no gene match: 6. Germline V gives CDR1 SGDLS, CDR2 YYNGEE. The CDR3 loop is CASSVEPGGRETQYF. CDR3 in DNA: TGTGCCAGCAGCGTAGAGCCAGGGGGCCGGGAGACCCAGTACTTC.

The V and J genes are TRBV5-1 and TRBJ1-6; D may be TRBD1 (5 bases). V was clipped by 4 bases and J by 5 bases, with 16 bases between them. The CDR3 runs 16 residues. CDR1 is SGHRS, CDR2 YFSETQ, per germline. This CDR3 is CASSRGGTMDNSPLHF. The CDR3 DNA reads TGCGCCAGCAGCCGAGGCGGGACCATGGATAATTCACCCCTCCACTTT.

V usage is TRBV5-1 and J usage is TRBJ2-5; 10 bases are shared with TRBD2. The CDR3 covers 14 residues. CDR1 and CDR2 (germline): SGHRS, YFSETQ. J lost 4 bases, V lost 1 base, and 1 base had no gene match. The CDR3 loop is CASSLPSGGETQYF. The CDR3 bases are TGCGCCAGCAGCTTGCCTAGCGGGGGAGAGACCCAGTACTTC.

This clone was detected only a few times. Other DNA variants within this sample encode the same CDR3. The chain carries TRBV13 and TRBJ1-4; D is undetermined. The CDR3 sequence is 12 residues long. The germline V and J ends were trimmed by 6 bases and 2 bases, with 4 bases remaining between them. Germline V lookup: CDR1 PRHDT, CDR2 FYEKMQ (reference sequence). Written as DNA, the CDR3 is TGTGCCAGCAGTTTGACTAATGAAAAACTGTTTTTT. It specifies CASSLTNEKLFF.

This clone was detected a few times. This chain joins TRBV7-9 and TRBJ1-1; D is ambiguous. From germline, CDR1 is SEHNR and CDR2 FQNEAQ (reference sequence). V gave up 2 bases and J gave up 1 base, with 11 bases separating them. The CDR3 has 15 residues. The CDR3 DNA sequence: TGTGCCAGCAGCTTATCCCCAGGATCGAACACTGAAGCTTTCTTT. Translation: CASSLSPGSNTEAFF.

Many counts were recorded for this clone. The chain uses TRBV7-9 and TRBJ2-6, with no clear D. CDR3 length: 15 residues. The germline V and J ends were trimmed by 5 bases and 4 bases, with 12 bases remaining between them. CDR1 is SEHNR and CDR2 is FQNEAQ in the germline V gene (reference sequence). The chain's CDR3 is CASSATLAGANVLTF. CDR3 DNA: TGTGCCAGCAGCGCGACACTTGCCGGGGCCAACGTCCTGACTTTC.

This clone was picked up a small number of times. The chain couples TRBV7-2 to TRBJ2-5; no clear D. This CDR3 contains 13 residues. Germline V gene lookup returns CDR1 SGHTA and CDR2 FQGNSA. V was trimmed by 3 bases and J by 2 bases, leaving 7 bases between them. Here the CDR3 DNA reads TGTGCCAGCAGCTTTGAACGGCAAGAGACCCAGTACTTC. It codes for CASSFERQETQYF.

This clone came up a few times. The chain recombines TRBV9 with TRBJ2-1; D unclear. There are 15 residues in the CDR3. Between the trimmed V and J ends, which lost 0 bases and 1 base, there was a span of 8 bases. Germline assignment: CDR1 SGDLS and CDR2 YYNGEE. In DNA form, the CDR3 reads TGTGCCAGCAGCGTAGGGGTTGGTTCCTACAATGAGCAGTTCTTC. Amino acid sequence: CASSVGVGSYNEQFF.

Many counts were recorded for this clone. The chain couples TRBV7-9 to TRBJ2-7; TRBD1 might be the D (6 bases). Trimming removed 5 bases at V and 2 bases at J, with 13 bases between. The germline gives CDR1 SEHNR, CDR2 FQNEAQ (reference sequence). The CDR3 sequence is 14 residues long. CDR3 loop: CASSRRGQTYEQYF. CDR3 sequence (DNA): TGTGCCAGCAGCCGCAGGGGACAAACCTACGAGCAGTACTTC.

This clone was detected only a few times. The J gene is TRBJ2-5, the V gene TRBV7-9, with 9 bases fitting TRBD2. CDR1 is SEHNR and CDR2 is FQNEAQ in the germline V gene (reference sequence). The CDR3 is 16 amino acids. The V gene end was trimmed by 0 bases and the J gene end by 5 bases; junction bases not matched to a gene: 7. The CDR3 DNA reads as TGTGCCAGCAGCTTAGCCCTAGCGGGGTACAAGGAGACCCAGTACTTC. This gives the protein CASSLALAGYKETQYF.

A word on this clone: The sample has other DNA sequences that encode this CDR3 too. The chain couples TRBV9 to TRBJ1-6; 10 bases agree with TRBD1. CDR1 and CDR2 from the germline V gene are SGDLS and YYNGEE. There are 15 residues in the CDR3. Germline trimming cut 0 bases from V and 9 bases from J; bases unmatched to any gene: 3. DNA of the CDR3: TGTGCCAGCAGCGTAGGGACAGGGGGGAGTTCACCCCTCCACTTT. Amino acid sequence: CASSVGTGGSSPLHF.

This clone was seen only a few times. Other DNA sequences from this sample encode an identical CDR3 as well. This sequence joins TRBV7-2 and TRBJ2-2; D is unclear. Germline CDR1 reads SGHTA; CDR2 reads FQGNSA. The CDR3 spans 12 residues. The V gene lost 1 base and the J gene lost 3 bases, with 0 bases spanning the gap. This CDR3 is CASSLDTGELFF. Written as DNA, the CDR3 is TGTGCCAGCAGCTTAGACACCGGGGAGCTGTTTTTT.